These 32 T cell receptor beta chains came from one sample sequenced in a study of cytomegalovirus exposure and HLA in healthy donors. PCR used 60 Vbeta primers and 13 Jbeta primers. Method: immunoSEQ multiplex PCR; TCRdb's copy keeps in-frame clones and lacks some. The profile shows some 270,000 clones, nearly 95% of them singletons. Material for sequencing was PBMCs. These TCRs come from a girl aged 2 to 10 in good health and CMV-seronegative.

The chain links TRBV5-1 to TRBJ2-1; a possible D gene is TRBD2 (6 bases). V dropped 4 bases and J dropped 0 bases, with 14 bases sitting between them. This CDR3 spans 16 amino acids. CDR1 SGHRS and CDR2 YFSETQ come from the germline V gene. This chain's CDR3 is CASSPAIAASYNEQFF. CDR3 DNA: TGCGCCAGCAGCCCGGCGATAGCGGCCTCCTACAATGAGCAGTTCTTC.

V gene TRBV5-1 combines with J gene TRBJ1-5; tentatively, D is TRBD1 (6 bases). Trimming removed 0 bases at V and 2 bases at J, with 9 bases between. The CDR3 loop spans 15 amino acids. Per the germline V gene, CDR1 is SGHRS and CDR2 is YFSETQ. CDR3 bases: TGCGCCAGCAGCTTGGGGGACACCGGCAATCAGCCCCAGCATTTT. Protein sequence: CASSLGDTGNQPQHF.

The chain joins TRBV7-2 to TRBJ2-7; 8 nucleotides match TRBD2. Trimming took 3 bases from V and 6 from J; bases not matched to a gene: 7. The germline gives CDR1 SGHTA, CDR2 FQGNSA. This CDR3 region has 14 residues. The CDR3 spells CASSFTGGPSEQYF. CDR3 DNA: TGTGCCAGCAGCTTCACGGGAGGGCCTAGCGAGCAGTACTTC.

The chain couples TRBV19 to TRBJ1-5; D remains ambiguous. CDR1 and CDR2 from the germline V gene are LNHDA and SQIVND (reference sequence). The CDR3 spans 14 residues. The V end was cut by 6 bases, the J end by 3 bases, with 12 bases between. The CDR3 region is CASREEISNQPQHF. Written as DNA, the CDR3 is TGTGCCAGTAGAGAGGAAATTTCCAATCAGCCCCAGCATTTT.

The chain joins TRBV30 to TRBJ2-1; D is possibly TRBD1 (5 bases). Germline V gene sequence: CDR1 GTSNPN, CDR2 SVGIG (reference sequence). This CDR3 spans 14 amino acids. Trimming left V 0 bases short and J 7 bases short, with 13 bases between. CDR3 residues: CAWSVGAGWNEQFF. CDR3 coding DNA: TGTGCCTGGAGTGTAGGTGCAGGGTGGAATGAGCAGTTCTTC. Based on the CDR3 plus reference TRBV30 and TRBJ2-1, the full variable domain is SQTIHQWPATLVQPVGSPLSLECTVEGTSNPNLYWYRQAAGRGLQLLFYSVGIGQISSEVPQNLSASRPQDRQFILSSKKLLLSDSGFYLCAWSVGAGWNEQFFGPGTRLTVL.

Worth noting for this clone: This sample also contains other DNA sequences that code for the same CDR3. This chain uses TRBV28 with TRBJ2-7; 8 positions match TRBD1. The CDR3 is 15 amino acids. From germline, CDR1 is MDHEN and CDR2 SYDVKM. J was trimmed by 0 bases and V by 3 bases; bases with no gene match: 4. CDR3 nucleotide sequence: TGTGCCAGCAGTTTTGACAGGGGCGTCTCCTACGAGCAGTACTTC. Protein: CASSFDRGVSYEQYF.

The gene calls are TRBV5-1 and TRBJ1-2; possibly TRBD1 for D (6 bases). The CDR3 has 12 amino acids. Trimming took 5 bases from V and 8 from J, leaving 13 bases between them. CDR1 is SGHRS, CDR2 YFSETQ, per germline. CDR3 DNA sequence: TGCGCCAGCAGTTTCGAGGGGGAGGGCTACACCTTC. Translating it yields CASSFEGEGYTF.

The chain couples TRBV11-2 to TRBJ2-1, with 14 bases matching TRBD2. This CDR3 has 16 residues. Trimming took 5 bases from V and 7 from J; bases not matched to a gene: 7. The germline gives CDR1 SGHAT, CDR2 FQNNGV. The CDR3 is CASSPPGTSGRNEQFF. The DNA for the CDR3 is TGTGCCAGCAGCCCACCGGGGACTAGCGGGAGAAATGAGCAGTTCTTC.

The V gene is TRBV27, the J gene TRBJ1-1; D remains unclear. Germline CDR1 MNHEY, CDR2 SMNVEV (reference sequence). V was pared by 5 bases and J by 0 bases, with 13 bases between. CDR3 length: 15 amino acids. The CDR3 sequence: CASSPSGGLNTEAFF. DNA of the CDR3: TGTGCCAGCAGTCCGTCGGGAGGACTGAACACTGAAGCTTTCTTT.

This chain connects TRBV5-4 to TRBJ1-2; 10 nucleotides line up with TRBD1. The germline V gene has CDR1 SGHNT and CDR2 YYREEE (reference sequence). Losses at the gene ends were 4 bases for V and 8 bases for J; bases not matched to a gene: 17. The CDR3 spans 17 residues. The CDR3 sequence is CASSPGQGLGERGGYTF. The CDR3 DNA follows: TGTGCCAGCAGCCCGGGACAGGGGCTCGGTGAGAGAGGCGGCTACACCTTC.

This chain connects TRBV27 to TRBJ2-6; possibly TRBD2 for D (5 bases). V was shortened by 3 bases and J by 1 base, with 13 bases between the two germline ends. The CDR3 has 17 residues. Germline V CDR1 and CDR2: MNHEY, SMNVEV (reference sequence). CDR3 coding DNA: TGTGCCAGCAGTTTCCGGGAAAGTATGTCTGGGGCCAACGTCCTGACTTTC. It yields the protein CASSFRESMSGANVLTF.

The rearrangement links TRBV30 to TRBJ1-6; D call uncertain. CDR3 length: 19 amino acids. Germline CDR1 GTSNPN, CDR2 SVGIG (reference sequence). Deletions cut 0 bases from V and 0 bases from J, with 18 bases between. As DNA, the CDR3 is TGTGCCTGGAGTGTACGATGGGCAGGTGTTAGCTCCTATAATTCACCCCTCCACTTT. This translates into CAWSVRWAGVSSYNSPLHF.

The V gene is TRBV19, the J gene TRBJ1-5, with 7 bases identical to TRBD1. Germline CDR1 is LNHDA and CDR2 is SQIVND (reference sequence). The V gene end was trimmed by 4 bases and the J gene end by 0 bases; junction bases not matched to a gene: 12. CDR3 length: 18 amino acids. The DNA for the CDR3 is TGTGCCAGTAGTACCATAGGTGGGACAGAATATAGCAATCAGCCCCAGCATTTT. As protein: CASSTIGGTEYSNQPQHF.

The chain couples TRBV30 to TRBJ1-1; TRBD1 is a possible D gene (5 bases). CDR1 is GTSNPN, CDR2 SVGIG, per germline (reference sequence). V shed 5 bases and J shed 0 bases, with 13 bases lying between them. CDR3 length: 14 residues. The CDR3 region has the DNA TGTGCCTGGGAGAAGCAGGGCGTGAACACTGAAGCTTTCTTT. Protein: CAWEKQGVNTEAFF.

CDR3 DNA sequence: TGTGCCAGCAGCCAAGATGAGGGCCATAGCTATGGCTACACCTTC. As protein: CASSQDEGHSYGYTF. The V call is TRBV14, the J call TRBJ1-2; D gene uncertain. Germline CDR1 and CDR2: SGHDN and FVKESK. Deletions cut 0 bases from V and 4 bases from J, with 12 bases between. The CDR3 runs 15 residues.

CDR3 sequence: CASSVGGPSDTQYF. DNA of the CDR3: TGTGCCAGCAGTGTGGGAGGGCCCTCAGATACGCAGTATTTT. This chain uses TRBV7-2 with TRBJ2-3, with 7 positions matching TRBD2. V dropped 6 bases and J dropped 4; count of bases not matched to a gene: 7. CDR1 SGHTA and CDR2 FQGNSA come from the germline V gene. The CDR3 has 14 amino acids.

The chain joins TRBV4-1 to TRBJ2-2; 10 bases fit TRBD1. Germline V CDR1 and CDR2: MGHRA, YSYEKL. The CDR3 covers 15 residues. Germline trimming cut 0 bases from V and 5 bases from J; bases unmatched to any gene: 0. DNA for the CDR3: TGCGCCAGCAGCCAAGAGGGACAGGGGACCGGGGAGCTGTTTTTT. This codes for CASSQEGQGTGELFF.

The chain employs TRBV30 and TRBJ2-3; 10 bases agree with TRBD2. This CDR3 is 17 amino acids long. With 0 bases clipped from V and 8 bases from J, the junction kept 14 bases outside the gene matches. Germline V gene sequence: CDR1 GTSNPN, CDR2 SVGIG (reference sequence). The CDR3 reads CAWSVRGLANRLGTQYF. The CDR3 region has the DNA TGTGCCTGGAGTGTACGGGGACTAGCGAACCGGTTGGGTACGCAGTATTTT. The variable domain in full, completed from reference TRBV30 and TRBJ2-3, reads SQTIHQWPATLVQPVGSPLSLECTVEGTSNPNLYWYRQAAGRGLQLLFYSVGIGQISSEVPQNLSASRPQDRQFILSSKKLLLSDSGFYLCAWSVRGLANRLGTQYFGPGTRLTVL.

V is TRBV15 and J is TRBJ1-2, with 7 bases matching TRBD1. Trimming at V came to 1 base and at J to 4 bases, leaving 9 bases not matched to a gene. Germline V gene lookup returns CDR1 LNHNV and CDR2 YYDKDF (reference sequence). The CDR3 has 16 amino acids. In nucleotides, the CDR3 is TGTGCCACCAGCAGAGCCGTTGGGACAGCCCTCTATGGCTACACCTTC. Residues: CATSRAVGTALYGYTF.

The rearrangement joins TRBV19 to TRBJ2-5; 10 bases fit TRBD1. The V gene end was trimmed by 6 bases and the J gene end by 5 bases; junction bases not matched to a gene: 12. Germline V gene lookup returns CDR1 LNHDA and CDR2 SQIVND (reference sequence). This CDR3 is built from 16 residues. In DNA form, the CDR3 reads TGTGCCAGTAGCAATAGACAGGGGGCGAAAGGGGAGACCCAGTACTTC. Translating it yields CASSNRQGAKGETQYF.

The chain has TRBV9 and TRBJ2-5, with TRBD2 matching over 12 bases. Germline CDR1 and CDR2: SGDLS and YYNGEE. CDR3 length: 18 residues. The V gene end was trimmed by 3 bases and the J gene end by 5 bases; junction bases not matched to a gene: 14. The CDR3 sequence is CASSGLAGGPGGGETQYF. The CDR3, as DNA: TGTGCCAGCAGCGGGCTAGCGGGAGGGCCCGGGGGTGGTGAGACCCAGTACTTC.

The chain recombines TRBV4-2 with TRBJ2-1; 8 bases are shared with TRBD2. CDR1 LGHNA and CDR2 YNFKEQ come from the germline V gene. The CDR3 runs to 18 residues. Trimming cost V 4 bases and J 0 bases; bases outside gene matches: 11. CDR3 amino acids: CASSLSRGSGSSYNEQFF. The CDR3 DNA follows: TGTGCCAGCAGCCTGTCCCGAGGGAGCGGGAGCTCCTACAATGAGCAGTTCTTC.

The chain has TRBV6-5 and TRBJ1-2; TRBD1 might be the D (5 bases). Per the germline V gene, CDR1 is MNHEY and CDR2 is SVGAGI. The CDR3 consists of 15 residues. Trimming pared 5 bases from V and 1 base from J, leaving 14 bases between. In DNA form, the CDR3 reads TGTGCCAGCAGTAAACGCCGGGACTTTAACTATGGCTACACCTTC. Encoded protein: CASSKRRDFNYGYTF.

The chain links TRBV10-3 to TRBJ2-1; a possible D gene is TRBD2 (6 bases). This CDR3 contains 15 residues. Trimming shortened V by 2 bases and J by 0 bases, and 8 bases separated the two germline ends. Germline V gives CDR1 ENHRY, CDR2 SYGVKD. The DNA of the CDR3 is TGTGCCATCAGTGAGGGGGGGAACTCCTACAATGAGCAGTTCTTC. Translated, it gives CAISEGGNSYNEQFF.

The chain employs TRBV2 and TRBJ2-2; 12 nucleotides agree with TRBD2. CDR1 and CDR2 (germline): SNHLY, FYNNEI. V lost 9 bases, J lost 8 bases, and 10 bases stayed unmatched. The CDR3 loop spans 15 amino acids. The CDR3 region has the DNA TGTGCCAGACAGACTAGCGGGAGAAGGTCTGGGGAGCTGTTTTTT. It translates to CARQTSGRRSGELFF.

J is TRBJ2-7 and V is TRBV19; D not resolved. The CDR3 is made up of 13 amino acids. Germline V CDR1 and CDR2: LNHDA, SQIVND (reference sequence). The V gene lost 5 bases and the J gene lost 4 bases, with 12 bases spanning the gap. The CDR3 DNA follows: TGTGCCAGTAGTGCGGCCAGAGATTACGAGCAGTACTTC. It codes for CASSAARDYEQYF.

The chain combines TRBV27 with TRBJ2-1, with 11 bases fitting TRBD2. J gave up 3 bases and V 4 bases, and 11 bases lay outside the gene matches. Germline lookup yields CDR1 MNHEY and CDR2 SMNVEV (reference sequence). This CDR3 contains 18 residues. The CDR3 coding sequence is TGTGCCAGCAGTTGGTTCGGAGCTAGCGGGAGGATCTACAATGAGCAGTTCTTC. It codes for CASSWFGASGRIYNEQFF.

The chain carries TRBV5-5 and TRBJ1-1; the D is unclear. Trimming removed 5 bases at V and 0 bases at J, with 14 bases between. The CDR3 loop spans 15 amino acids. Germline values: CDR1 SGHKS, CDR2 YYEKEE (reference sequence). The chain's CDR3 is CASRGTKTMNTEAFF. CDR3 coding DNA: TGTGCCAGCAGGGGTACTAAAACCATGAACACTGAAGCTTTCTTT.

The chain's CDR3 is CASRVDRVGGNTIYF. The CDR3 DNA reads as TGTGCCAGCAGAGTGGACAGGGTCGGTGGAAACACCATATATTTT. V is TRBV7-9 and J is TRBJ1-3; TRBD1 matches 8 bases. Germline CDR1 SEHNR, CDR2 FQNEAQ (reference sequence). The junction had 7 bases not matched to a gene; V was cut back by 6 bases and J by 3 bases. CDR3 size: 15 residues.

This rearrangement joins TRBV28 to TRBJ1-5; TRBD1 agrees at 8 bases. The germline V gene encodes CDR1 MDHEN and CDR2 SYDVKM. The CDR3 has 15 amino acids. Trimming at V came to 5 bases and at J to 4 bases, leaving 7 bases not matched to a gene. This chain's CDR3 is CASSQLDRENQPQHF. The CDR3 DNA follows: TGTGCCAGCAGTCAACTGGACAGGGAAAATCAGCCCCAGCATTTT. The full variable domain, in which reference TRBV28 and TRBJ1-5 provide the parts outside the CDR3, is DVKVTQSSRYLVKRTGEKVFLECVQDMDHENMFWYRQDPGLGLRLIYFSYDVKMKEKGDIPEGYSVSREKKERFSLILESASTNQTSMYLCASSQLDRENQPQHFGDGTRLSIL.

The chain recombines TRBV7-2 with TRBJ1-2; 10 bases are a match to TRBD1. Germline CDR1 and CDR2: SGHTA and FQGNSA. Trimming removed 5 bases from V and 6 bases from J; junction bases left unmatched: 9. This CDR3 region has 15 residues. CDR3 protein: CASSTRQGAKDGYTF. The CDR3 DNA is TGTGCCAGCAGCACCCGACAGGGGGCGAAGGATGGCTACACCTTC.

The V gene is TRBV7-6, the J gene TRBJ1-1; D not certain. This CDR3 contains 15 residues. The V and J ends lost 2 bases and 0 bases respectively, with 10 bases between them. CDR1 and CDR2 from the germline V gene are SGHVS and FNYEAQ. The DNA of the CDR3 is TGTGCCAGCAGCTTATCTAGGCTCATGAACACTGAAGCTTTCTTT. Translating it yields CASSLSRLMNTEAFF.